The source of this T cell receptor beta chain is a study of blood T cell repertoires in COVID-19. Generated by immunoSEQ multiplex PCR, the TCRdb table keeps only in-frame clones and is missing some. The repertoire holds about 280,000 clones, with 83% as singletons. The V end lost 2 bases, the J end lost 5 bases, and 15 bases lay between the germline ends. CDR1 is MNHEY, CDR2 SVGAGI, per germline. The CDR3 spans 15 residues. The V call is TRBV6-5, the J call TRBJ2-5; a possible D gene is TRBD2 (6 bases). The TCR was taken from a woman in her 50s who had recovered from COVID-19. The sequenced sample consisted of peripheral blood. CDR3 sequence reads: CASSYLRTGGETQYF. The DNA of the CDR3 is TGTGCCAGCAGTTACCTCAGAACTGGGGGGGAGACCCAGTACTTC.